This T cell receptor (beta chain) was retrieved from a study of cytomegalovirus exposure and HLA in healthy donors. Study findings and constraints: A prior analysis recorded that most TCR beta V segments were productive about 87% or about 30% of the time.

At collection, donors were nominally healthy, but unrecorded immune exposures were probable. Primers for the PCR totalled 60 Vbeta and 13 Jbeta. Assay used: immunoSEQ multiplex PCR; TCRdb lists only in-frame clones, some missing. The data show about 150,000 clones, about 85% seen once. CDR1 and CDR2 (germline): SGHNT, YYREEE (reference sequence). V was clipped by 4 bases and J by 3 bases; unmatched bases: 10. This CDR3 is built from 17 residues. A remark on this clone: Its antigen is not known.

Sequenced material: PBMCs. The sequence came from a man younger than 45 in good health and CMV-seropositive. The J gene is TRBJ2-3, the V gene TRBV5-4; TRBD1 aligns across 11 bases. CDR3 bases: TGTGCCAGCAGCGCAGGGACAGGGGGTGGGGGGACAGATACGCAGTATTTT. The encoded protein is CASSAGTGGGGTDTQYF.